This T cell receptor beta chain was captured by sequencing in a study of circulating and synovial CD4+ cells in juvenile arthritis. Findings and limits, study-wide: CPL versus bulk CD4 samples: T cell genome counts differed by at least an order of magnitude. Diversity here was lower than in bulk blood CD4 cells. Circulating pathogenic-like lymphocytes shared a substantially higher fraction of CDR3 sequences with synovium than bulk blood. The pathogenic-like versus bulk T cell difference escaped Vbeta family analysis.

V dropped 0 bases and J dropped 4; count of bases not matched to a gene: 5. The CDR3 contains 15 residues. CDR1 and CDR2 from the germline V gene are MNHEY and SVGAGI. Clones were sequenced by immunoSEQ multiplex PCR, and TCRdb holds only the in-frame ones, with some missing. Among 30,000 to 40,000 clones listed, nearly 95% were seen once. As to this clone: Its antigen is unidentified.

The TCR was taken from a human donor with juvenile idiopathic arthritis. The chain combines TRBV6-5 with TRBJ1-2; 7 bases line up with TRBD1. The sample consisted of CD4+ T cells from blood. Here the CDR3 reads CASSYSETGAYGYTF. The CDR3 nucleotides read TGTGCCAGCAGTTACTCGGAAACAGGGGCCTATGGCTACACCTTC.